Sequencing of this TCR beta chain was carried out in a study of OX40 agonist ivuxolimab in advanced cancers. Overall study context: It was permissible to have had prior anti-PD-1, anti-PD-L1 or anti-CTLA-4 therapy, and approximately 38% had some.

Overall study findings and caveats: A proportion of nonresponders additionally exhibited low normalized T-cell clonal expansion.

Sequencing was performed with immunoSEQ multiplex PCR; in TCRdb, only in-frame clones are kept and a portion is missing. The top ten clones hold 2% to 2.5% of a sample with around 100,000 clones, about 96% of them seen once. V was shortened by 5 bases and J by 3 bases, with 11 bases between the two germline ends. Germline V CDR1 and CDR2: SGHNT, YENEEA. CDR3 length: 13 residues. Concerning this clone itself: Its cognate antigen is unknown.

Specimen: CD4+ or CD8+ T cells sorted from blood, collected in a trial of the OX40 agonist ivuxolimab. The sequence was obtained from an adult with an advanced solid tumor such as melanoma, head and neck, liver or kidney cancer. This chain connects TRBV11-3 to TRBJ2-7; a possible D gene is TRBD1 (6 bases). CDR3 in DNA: TGTGCCAGCAGCCTACGAGGGGGCTACGAGCAGTACTTC. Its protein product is CASSLRGGYEQYF.